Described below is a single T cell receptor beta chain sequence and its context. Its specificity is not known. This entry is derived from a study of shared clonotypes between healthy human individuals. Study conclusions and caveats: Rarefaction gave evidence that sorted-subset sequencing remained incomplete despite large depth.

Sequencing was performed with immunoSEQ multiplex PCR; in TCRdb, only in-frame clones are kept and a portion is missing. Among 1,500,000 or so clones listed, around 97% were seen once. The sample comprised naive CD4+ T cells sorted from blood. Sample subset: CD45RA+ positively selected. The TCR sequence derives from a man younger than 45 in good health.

The CDR3 bases are TGTGCCATCAGGGAGGTTGGCGCCACCGGGGAGCTGTTTTTT. It yields the protein CAIREVGATGELFF. The genes are TRBV10-3 and TRBJ2-2; a possible D gene is TRBD2 (5 bases). Per germline, CDR1 ENHRY and CDR2 SYGVKD. The CDR3 is made up of 14 amino acids. V was trimmed by 6 bases and J by 4 bases, leaving 12 bases between them.